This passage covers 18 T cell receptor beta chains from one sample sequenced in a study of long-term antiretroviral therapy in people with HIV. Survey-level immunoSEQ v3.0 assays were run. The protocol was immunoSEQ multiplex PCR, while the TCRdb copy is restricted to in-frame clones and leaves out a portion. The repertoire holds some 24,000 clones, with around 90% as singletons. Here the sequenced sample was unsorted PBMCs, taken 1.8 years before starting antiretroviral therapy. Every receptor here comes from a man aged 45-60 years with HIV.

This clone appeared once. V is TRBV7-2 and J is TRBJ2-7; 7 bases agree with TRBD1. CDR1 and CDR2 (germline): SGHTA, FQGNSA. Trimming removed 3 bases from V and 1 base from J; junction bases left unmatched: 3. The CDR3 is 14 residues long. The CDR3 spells CASSLGRGSYEQYF. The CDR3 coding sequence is TGTGCCAGCAGCTTGGGCAGGGGGTCCTACGAGCAGTACTTC.

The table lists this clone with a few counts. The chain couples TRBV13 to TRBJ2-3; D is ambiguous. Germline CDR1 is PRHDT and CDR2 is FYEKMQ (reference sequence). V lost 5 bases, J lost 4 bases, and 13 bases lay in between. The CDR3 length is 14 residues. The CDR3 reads CASSPTPPPDTQYF. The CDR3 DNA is TGTGCCAGCAGCCCGACCCCCCCTCCAGATACGCAGTATTTT.

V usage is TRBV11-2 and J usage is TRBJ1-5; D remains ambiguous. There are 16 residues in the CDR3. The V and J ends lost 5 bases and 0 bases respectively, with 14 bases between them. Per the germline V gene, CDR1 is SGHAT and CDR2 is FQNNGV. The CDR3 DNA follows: TGTGCCAGCAGCCAGACCGGCCAGTATAGCAATCAGCCCCAGCATTTT. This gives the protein CASSQTGQYSNQPQHF.

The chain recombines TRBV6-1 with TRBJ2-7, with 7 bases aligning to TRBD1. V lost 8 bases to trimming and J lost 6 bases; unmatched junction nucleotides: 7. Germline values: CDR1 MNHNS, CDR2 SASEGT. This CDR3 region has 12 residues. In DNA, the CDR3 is TGTGCCAGCCGGACAGGACGAAGCGAGCAGTACTTC. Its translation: CASRTGRSEQYF.

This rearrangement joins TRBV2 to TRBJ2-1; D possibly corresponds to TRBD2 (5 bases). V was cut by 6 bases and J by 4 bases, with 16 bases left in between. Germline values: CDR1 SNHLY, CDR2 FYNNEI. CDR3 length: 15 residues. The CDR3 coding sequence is TGTGCCAGCAGGGGAGACGTGGACCTTTACAATGAGCAGTTCTTC. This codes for CASRGDVDLYNEQFF.

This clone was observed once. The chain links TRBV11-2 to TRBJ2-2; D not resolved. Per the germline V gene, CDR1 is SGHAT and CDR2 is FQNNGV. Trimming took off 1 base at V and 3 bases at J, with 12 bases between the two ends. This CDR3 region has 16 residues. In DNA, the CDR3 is TGTGCCAGCAGCTTAGCACTGGTTTCTTACACCGGGGAGCTGTTTTTT. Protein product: CASSLALVSYTGELFF.

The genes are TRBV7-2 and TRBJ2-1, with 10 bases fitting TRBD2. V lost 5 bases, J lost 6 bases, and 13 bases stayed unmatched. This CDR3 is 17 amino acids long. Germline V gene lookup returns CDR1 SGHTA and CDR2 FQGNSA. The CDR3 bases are TGTGCCAGCAGCATGGGGTCCAGCGGGAGGGCCCGCAATGAGCAGTTCTTC. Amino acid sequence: CASSMGSSGRARNEQFF.

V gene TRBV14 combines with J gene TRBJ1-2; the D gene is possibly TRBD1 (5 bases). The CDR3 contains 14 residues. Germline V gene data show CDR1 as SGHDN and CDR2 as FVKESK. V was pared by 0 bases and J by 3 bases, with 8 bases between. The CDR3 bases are TGTGCCAGCAGCCAAGACGACAGCGACTATGGCTACACCTTC. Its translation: CASSQDDSDYGYTF.

Here the CDR3 reads CAISRQTGNPTDTQYF. DNA for the CDR3: TGTGCCATCAGCCGACAGACAGGGAACCCCACAGATACGCAGTATTTT. V is TRBV10-3 and J is TRBJ2-3; 7 bases map to TRBD1. Unmatched junction bases numbered 11, after V lost 6 bases and J lost 2 bases. Germline loops: CDR1 ENHRY, CDR2 SYGVKD. The CDR3 spans 16 residues.

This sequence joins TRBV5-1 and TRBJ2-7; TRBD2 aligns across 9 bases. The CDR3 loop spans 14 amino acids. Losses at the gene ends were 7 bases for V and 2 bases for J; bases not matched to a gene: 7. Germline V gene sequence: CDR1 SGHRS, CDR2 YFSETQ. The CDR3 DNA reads TGCGCCAGCGCCAGCGGGGGGCCGACCTACGAGCAGTACTTC. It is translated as CASASGGPTYEQYF.

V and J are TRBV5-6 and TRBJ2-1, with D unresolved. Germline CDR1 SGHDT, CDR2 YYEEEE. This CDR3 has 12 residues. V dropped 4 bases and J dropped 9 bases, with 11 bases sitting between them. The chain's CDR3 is CASSPQSIEQFF. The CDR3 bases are TGTGCCAGCAGCCCCCAAAGTATTGAGCAGTTCTTC.

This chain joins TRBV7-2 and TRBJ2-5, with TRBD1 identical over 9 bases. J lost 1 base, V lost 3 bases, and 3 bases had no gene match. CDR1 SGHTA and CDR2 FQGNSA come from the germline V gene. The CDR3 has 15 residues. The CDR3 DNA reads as TGTGCCAGCAGCTTGGGACAGGGTCGCCAAGAGACCCAGTACTTC. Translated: CASSLGQGRQETQYF.

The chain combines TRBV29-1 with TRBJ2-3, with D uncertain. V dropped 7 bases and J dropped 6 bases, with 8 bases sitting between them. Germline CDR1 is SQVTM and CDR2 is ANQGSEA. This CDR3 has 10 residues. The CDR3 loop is CSADPDTQYF. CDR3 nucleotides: TGCAGCGCAGATCCCGATACGCAGTATTTT.

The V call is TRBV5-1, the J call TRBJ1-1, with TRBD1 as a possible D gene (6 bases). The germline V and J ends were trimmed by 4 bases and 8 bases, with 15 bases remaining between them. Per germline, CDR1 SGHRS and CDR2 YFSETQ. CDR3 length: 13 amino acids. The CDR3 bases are TGCGCCAGCAGCATAACAGGGCTAGGGGAAGCTTTCTTT. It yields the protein CASSITGLGEAFF.

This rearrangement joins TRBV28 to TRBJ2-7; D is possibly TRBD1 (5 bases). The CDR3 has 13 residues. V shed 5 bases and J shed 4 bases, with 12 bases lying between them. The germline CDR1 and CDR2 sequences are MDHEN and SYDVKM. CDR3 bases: TGTGCCAGCAGTCCCTCGGACATTTACGAGCAGTACTTC. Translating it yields CASSPSDIYEQYF.

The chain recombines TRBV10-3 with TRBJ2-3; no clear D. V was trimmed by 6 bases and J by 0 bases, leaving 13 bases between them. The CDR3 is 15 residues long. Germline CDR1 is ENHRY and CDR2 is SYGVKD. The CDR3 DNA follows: TGTGCCATCAGAGGGCCTAGAGTAAGCACAGATACGCAGTATTTT. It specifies CAIRGPRVSTDTQYF.

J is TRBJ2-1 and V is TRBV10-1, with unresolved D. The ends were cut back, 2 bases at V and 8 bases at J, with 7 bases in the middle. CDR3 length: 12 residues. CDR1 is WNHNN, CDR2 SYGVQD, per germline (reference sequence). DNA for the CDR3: TGCGCCAGCAGTGAGAATAGAGATGAGCAGTTCTTC. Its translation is CASSENRDEQFF.

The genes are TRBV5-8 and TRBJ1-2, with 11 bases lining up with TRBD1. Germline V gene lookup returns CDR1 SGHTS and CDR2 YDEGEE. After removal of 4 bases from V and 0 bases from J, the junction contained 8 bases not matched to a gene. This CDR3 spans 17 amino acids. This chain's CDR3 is CASSPGQGAPTNYGYTF. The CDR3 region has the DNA TGTGCCAGCAGCCCCGGACAGGGGGCTCCTACTAACTATGGCTACACCTTC.